The next 8 T cell receptor beta chains were all read from a single sample in a study of blood T cell repertoires in COVID-19. Sequencing used immunoSEQ multiplex PCR; TCRdb keeps in-frame clones, though not all of them. The sample records about 260,000 clones, 88% being singletons. Material for sequencing was peripheral blood. All receptors come from a human donor in a cohort sampled during active COVID-19.

The V and J genes are TRBV13 and TRBJ1-2; TRBD1 matches 8 bases. The germline V gene encodes CDR1 PRHDT and CDR2 FYEKMQ (reference sequence). The CDR3 consists of 13 residues. The junction had 3 bases not matched to a gene; V was cut back by 5 bases and J by 4 bases. The CDR3: CASSVDRGYGYTF. As DNA, the CDR3 is TGTGCCAGCAGCGTAGACAGGGGCTATGGCTACACCTTC.

The rearrangement joins TRBV29-1 to TRBJ2-7; possibly TRBD1 for D (5 bases). This CDR3 comprises 12 residues. CDR1 is SQVTM, CDR2 ANQGSEA, per germline. V was shortened by 6 bases and J by 1 base, with 10 bases between the two germline ends. CDR3 DNA sequence: TGCAGCGTGGCGGCAGGGTCCTACGAGCAGTACTTC. This encodes CSVAAGSYEQYF.

The chain couples TRBV6-5 to TRBJ1-5; weak D call: TRBD1 (6 bases). Germline V lookup: CDR1 MNHEY, CDR2 SVGAGI. V was clipped by 6 bases and J by 6 bases, with 15 bases between them. The CDR3 spans 14 residues. The CDR3 here is CASSLTGVPQPQHF. The CDR3 DNA is TGTGCCAGCAGCTTGACAGGAGTTCCTCAGCCCCAGCATTTT.

J is TRBJ2-7 and V is TRBV7-3; weak D call: TRBD2 (5 bases). V lost 1 base and J 0 bases, leaving 28 bases between the germline ends. The CDR3 covers 21 residues. Looked up from germline, CDR1 is SGHTA and CDR2 is FQGTGA. The DNA of the CDR3 is TGTGCCAGCAGCTTAAGAATGGTGGAGGTTAGTTCTCAAACTAACTCCTACGAGCAGTACTTC. This gives the protein CASSLRMVEVSSQTNSYEQYF.

This clone was seen a single time. The chain employs TRBV7-2 and TRBJ2-7, with D maybe TRBD2 (5 bases). Trimming cost V 5 bases and J 5 bases, with 10 bases left between them. The CDR3 loop spans 12 amino acids. Germline lookup yields CDR1 SGHTA and CDR2 FQGNSA. The CDR3 DNA reads TGTGCCAGCAGCGTCCCCGGGGACGAGCAGTACTTC. It is translated as CASSVPGDEQYF.

The CDR3 DNA reads TGTGCCAGCAGCACGCAGGTGGCCCAAGAGACCCAGTACTTC. As protein: CASSTQVAQETQYF. The V gene is TRBV5-4, the J gene TRBJ2-5; D not resolved. The germline V and J ends were trimmed by 4 bases and 1 base, with 11 bases remaining between them. Germline V lookup: CDR1 SGHNT, CDR2 YYREEE (reference sequence). This CDR3 spans 14 amino acids.

V and J are TRBV29-1 and TRBJ2-1; D is undetermined. Germline V lookup: CDR1 SQVTM, CDR2 ANQGSEA. The CDR3 covers 12 residues. Trimming removed 3 bases at V and 9 bases at J, with 12 bases between. CDR3 sequence reads: CSVEVTTTEQFF. Written as DNA, the CDR3 is TGCAGCGTTGAGGTAACTACCACTGAGCAGTTCTTC.

About this clone itself: Compared with germline, one end of the junction differs, possibly owing to a read error. The genes are TRBV7-7 and TRBJ2-5, with a tentative D call TRBD1 (5 bases). The CDR3 runs 14 residues. Germline V gene data show CDR1 as SSHAT and CDR2 as FNYEAQ (reference sequence). In DNA form, the CDR3 reads TGTGCTAGCAGCTCCTGGGGCAGGGCGGAGACCCAGTACTTC. It specifies CASSSWGRAETQYF.